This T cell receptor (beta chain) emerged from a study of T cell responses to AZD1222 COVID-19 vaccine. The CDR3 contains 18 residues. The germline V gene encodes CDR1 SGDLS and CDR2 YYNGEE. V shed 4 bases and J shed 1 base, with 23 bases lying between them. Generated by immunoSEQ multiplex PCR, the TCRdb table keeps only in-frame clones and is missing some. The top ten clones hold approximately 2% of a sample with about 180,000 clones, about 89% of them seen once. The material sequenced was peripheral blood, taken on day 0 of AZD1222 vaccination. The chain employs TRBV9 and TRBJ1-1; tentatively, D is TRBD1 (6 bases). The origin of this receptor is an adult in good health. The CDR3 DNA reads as TGTGCCAGCAGCCCTGCGCCTGGGGGCCTCCTCCCGAACACTGAAGCTTTCTTT. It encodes CASSPAPGGLLPNTEAFF. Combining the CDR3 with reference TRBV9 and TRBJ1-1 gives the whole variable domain DSGVTQTPKHLITATGQRVTLRCSPRSGDLSVYWYQQSLDQGLQFLIQYYNGEERAKGNILERFSAQQFPDLHSELNLSSLELGDSALYFCASSPAPGGLLPNTEAFFGQGTRLTVV.